The 14 T cell receptor beta chains below come from one sample, sequenced in a study of T cells after yellow fever vaccination. Each CDR3 protein gets one entry after TCRdb re-called the 5' RACE reads with MiXCR. The sample consists of roughly 63,000 distinct CDR3 sequences, 6% to 7.5% of them appearing once. Sequenced here: CD8+ T cells sorted from PBMCs, sampled 15 days after the yellow fever booster vaccination. The origin of the receptors is a man aged 25-45 years who received the YFV17D yellow fever vaccine.

At least ten counts were recorded for this clonotype. The rearrangement links TRBV15 to TRBJ2-7; 9 bases map to TRBD2. After removal of 0 bases from V and 0 bases from J, the junction contained 12 bases not matched to a gene. CDR1 LNHNV and CDR2 YYDKDF come from the germline V gene (reference sequence). The CDR3 is 19 amino acids. Here the CDR3 reads CATSRERGRAGGSSYEQYF. CDR3 bases: TGTGCCACCAGCAGAGAACGTGGCAGAGCGGGGGGAAGCTCCTACGAGCAGTACTTC. Using reference TRBV15 and TRBJ2-7 for the parts outside the CDR3, the full variable domain is DAMVIQNPRYQVTQFGKPVTLSCSQTLNHNVMYWYQQKSSQAPKLLFHYYDKDFNNEADTPDNFQSRRPNTSFCFLDIRSPGLGDTAMYLCATSRERGRAGGSSYEQYFGPGTRLTVT.

This clonotype was picked up many times. The genes are TRBV7-9 and TRBJ2-5; D is perhaps TRBD2 (6 bases). Germline V gene sequence: CDR1 SEHNR, CDR2 FQNEAQ (reference sequence). The CDR3 is 14 residues long. Between the trimmed V and J ends, which lost 3 bases and 5 bases, there was a span of 13 bases. The DNA of the CDR3 is TGTGCCAGCAGCTTCCCCGGGGGTCGGGAGACCCAGTACTTC. The encoded protein is CASSFPGGRETQYF.

There are many counts of this clonotype. The J gene is TRBJ2-1, the V gene TRBV20-1; D may be TRBD1 (6 bases). Trimming left V 6 bases short and J 5 bases short, with 14 bases between. This CDR3 has 13 amino acids. Germline V gives CDR1 DFQATT, CDR2 SNEGSKA (reference sequence). Here the CDR3 reads CSAYRDNDNEQFF. The DNA for the CDR3 is TGCAGTGCCTACCGGGACAATGACAATGAGCAGTTCTTC.

With regard to this clonotype: Mismatch with germline at one junction end may stem from a read error. This chain joins TRBV3-1 and TRBJ2-1; D not certain. CDR1 and CDR2 (germline): LGHDT, YNNKEL (reference sequence). The CDR3 contains 15 residues. Here the CDR3 DNA reads TGTGCCTGCAGCCAAGATCCCGAGTCCTACAATGAGCAGTTCTTC. Its translation is CACSQDPESYNEQFF.

The chain uses TRBV15 and TRBJ2-3, with 7 bases fitting TRBD1. V was clipped by 6 bases and J by 3 bases; unmatched bases: 12. In germline, CDR1 is LNHNV, CDR2 YYDKDF (reference sequence). This CDR3 region has 16 residues. CDR3 nucleotide sequence: TGTGCCACCAGTCCCACAACGAGGGGGCTGACAGATACGCAGTATTTT. It yields the protein CATSPTTRGLTDTQYF.

The rearrangement uses TRBV19 and TRBJ2-1; a possible D gene is TRBD2 (7 bases). The V and J ends lost 7 bases and 6 bases respectively, with 16 bases between them. The germline V gene encodes CDR1 LNHDA and CDR2 SQIVND (reference sequence). There are 14 residues in the CDR3. The CDR3 nucleotides are TGTGCCAGTAAGCGGGACATTTTAAGCAATGAGCAGTTCTTC. It encodes CASKRDILSNEQFF.

This clonotype was seen many times. The rearrangement joins TRBV18 to TRBJ1-4, with 7 nucleotides matching TRBD1. The V segment lost 1 base and the J segment 7 bases; nucleotides outside the gene matches: 6. The CDR3 is made up of 15 amino acids. CDR1 and CDR2 from the germline V gene are KGHSH and LQKENI. The CDR3 is CASSPRDSDSEKLFF. Written as DNA, the CDR3 is TGTGCCAGCTCACCACGGGACAGCGACAGTGAAAAACTGTTTTTT. Full variable domain (missing parts from reference TRBV18 and TRBJ1-4): NAGVMQNPRHLVRRRGQEARLRCSPMKGHSHVYWYRQLPEEGLKFMVYLQKENIIDESGMPKERFSAEFPKEGPSILRIQQVVRGDSAAYFCASSPRDSDSEKLFFGSGTQLSVL.

This chain links TRBV14 with TRBJ2-7; D is uncertain. V was clipped by 0 bases and J by 6 bases, with 9 bases between them. Looked up from germline, CDR1 is SGHDN and CDR2 is FVKESK. This CDR3 is built from 13 residues. DNA of the CDR3: TGTGCCAGCAGCCAAGACCCTAGTCGCGAGCAGTACTTC. Translating it yields CASSQDPSREQYF.

CDR3 bases: TGTGCCAGCAGGACCACAGGGGGCGCGGATGGCTACACCTTC. Protein: CASRTTGGADGYTF. V is TRBV6-2 or TRBV6-3 and J is TRBJ1-2, with 9 nucleotides matching TRBD1. CDR1 and CDR2 from the germline V gene are MNHEY and SVGEGT. V shed 6 bases and J 6 bases; nucleotides not matched to a gene: 8. The CDR3 totals 14 residues.

This clonotype was seen ten or more times. This sequence joins TRBV27 and TRBJ2-5; perhaps TRBD2 as D (5 bases). Germline V gene sequence: CDR1 MNHEY, CDR2 SMNVEV (reference sequence). This CDR3 has 11 amino acids. V lost 4 bases, J lost 5 bases, and 5 bases lay in between. CDR3 in DNA: TGTGCCAGCAGTTCGGGGGAGACCCAGTACTTC. It specifies CASSSGETQYF.

This clonotype was counted at least ten times. CDR3 region: CASSYGVGADTQYF. The CDR3 bases are TGTGCCAGCAGTTACGGCGTGGGGGCAGATACGCAGTATTTT. The chain couples TRBV6-5 to TRBJ2-3; D may correspond to TRBD1 or TRBD2 (5 bases each). This CDR3 region has 14 residues. V lost 2 bases to trimming and J lost 4 bases, with 10 bases between them. CDR1 is MNHEY and CDR2 is SVGAGI in the germline V gene.

This clonotype was seen ten or more times. The chain combines TRBV9 with TRBJ2-7; no definite D call. V was shortened by 0 bases and J by 5 bases, with 9 bases between the two germline ends. The V gene's germline CDR1 is SGDLS and CDR2 YYNGEE. This CDR3 comprises 13 residues. CDR3 region: CASSVGYIDEQYF. CDR3 DNA sequence: TGTGCCAGCAGCGTAGGGTATATCGACGAGCAGTACTTC.

This clonotype was recorded at least ten times. The chain employs TRBV6-5 and TRBJ2-7; no definite D call. The germline V gene encodes CDR1 MNHEY and CDR2 SVGAGI. The CDR3 sequence is 14 residues long. V lost 2 bases, J lost 3 bases, and 11 bases lay in between. This CDR3 reads CASSYTGEGYEQYF. CDR3 coding DNA: TGTGCCAGCAGTTACACTGGGGAAGGCTACGAGCAGTACTTC.

Comments on this clonotype: This sequence may be a read error, since a much larger clone differs from it by one base. V gene TRBV5-1 combines with J gene TRBJ2-3, with D tentatively TRBD1 or TRBD2 (5 bases each). From germline, CDR1 is SGHRS and CDR2 YFSETQ. The CDR3 is made up of 16 amino acids. The CDR3 reads CVSSFPVIGEIDTQYF. The CDR3 nucleotides are TGCGTCAGCAGCTTCCCGGTCATAGGGGAGATAGATACGCAGTATTTT.